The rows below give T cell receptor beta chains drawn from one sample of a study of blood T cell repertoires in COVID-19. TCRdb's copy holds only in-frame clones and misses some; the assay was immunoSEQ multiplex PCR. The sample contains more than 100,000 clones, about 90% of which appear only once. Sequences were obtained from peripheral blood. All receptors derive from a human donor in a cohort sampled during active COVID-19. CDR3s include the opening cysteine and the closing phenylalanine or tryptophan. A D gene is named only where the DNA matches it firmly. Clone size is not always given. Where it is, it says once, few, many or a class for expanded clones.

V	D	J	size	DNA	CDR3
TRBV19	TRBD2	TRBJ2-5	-	TGTGCCAGTAGTATTAGGGGGCTAGCGGGAGGGTCCGGGGAGACCCAGTACTTC	CASSIRGLAGGSGETQYF
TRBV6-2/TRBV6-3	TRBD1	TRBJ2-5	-	TGTGCCAGCAGTCGTGGGACAGGGGGCTTGGAGACCCAGTACTTC	CASSRGTGGLETQYF
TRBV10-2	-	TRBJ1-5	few	TGCGCCAGCAGTCTTGTAATTGGCAATCAGCCCCAGCATTTT	CASSLVIGNQPQHF
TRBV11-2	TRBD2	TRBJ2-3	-	TGTGCCAGCAGGGTAGCGGGAGGGCGCACAGATACGCAGTATTTT	CASRVAGGRTDTQYF
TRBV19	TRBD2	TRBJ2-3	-	TGTGCCAGTAGTCCGACTAGCGGAGCCACAGATACGCAGTATTTT	CASSPTSGATDTQYF
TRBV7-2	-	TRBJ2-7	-	TGTGCCAGCAGCCCACGCGCGGAGAGCTCCTACGAGCAGTACTTC	CASSPRAESSYEQYF
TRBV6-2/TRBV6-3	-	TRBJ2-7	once	TGTGCCAGCAGTTACAGGGGGTCGGCCTACGAGCAGTACTTC	CASSYRGSAYEQYF
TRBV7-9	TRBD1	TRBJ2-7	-	TGTGCCAGCAGCCCCCGACAGGGGTTCTACGAGCAGTACTTC	CASSPRQGFYEQYF
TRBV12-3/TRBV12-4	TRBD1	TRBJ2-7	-	TGTGCCAGCAGTTGGGACAGGGGCCACGAGCAGTACTTC	CASSWDRGHEQYF
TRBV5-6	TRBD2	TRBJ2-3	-	TGTGCCAGCAGCTTGCTAGCGGGGGGCACAGATACGCAGTATTTT	CASSLLAGGTDTQYF
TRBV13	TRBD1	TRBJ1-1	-	TGTGCCAGCAGCCCGGGACAGGTTTGGACTGAAGCTTTCTTT	CASSPGQVWTEAFF
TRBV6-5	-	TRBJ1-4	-	TGTGCCAGCAGTTCTAGACGGGGAACAGAAAAACTGTTTTTT	CASSSRRGTEKLFF
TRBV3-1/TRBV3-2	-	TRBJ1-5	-	TGTGCCCTCTATCCCCCCGCGAGGATTAGCAATCAGCCCCAGCATTTT	CALYPPARISNQPQHF
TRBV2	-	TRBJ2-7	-	TGTGCCGGGGATAGTGGGGGCAACGAGCAGTACTTC	CAGDSGGNEQYF
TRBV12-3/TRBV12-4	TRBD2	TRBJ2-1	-	TGTGCCAGCATGGGCCAGCGGGGTAATGAGCAGTTCTTC	CASMGQRGNEQFF
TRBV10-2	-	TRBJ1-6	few	TGCGCCACTGAGGGAGGGAATTATAATTCACCCCTCCACTTT	CATEGGNYNSPLHF
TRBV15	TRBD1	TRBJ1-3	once	TGTGCCACAAGAGGGACCGGACAGGGGAGCTCTGGAAACACCATATATTTT	CATRGTGQGSSGNTIYF
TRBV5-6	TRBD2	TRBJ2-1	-	TGTGCCAGCAGCTTCGGGGGACTAGCGGGGAATGAGCAGTTCTTC	CASSFGGLAGNEQFF
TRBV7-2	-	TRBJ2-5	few	TGTGCCAGCAGCTTAGCCGTAGGGAGCCAAGAGACCCAGTACTTC	CASSLAVGSQETQYF
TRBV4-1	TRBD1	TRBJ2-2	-	TGCGCCAGCAGCCAAGAAGGTACAGGGGGTAGGGCCGGGGAGCTGTTTTTT	CASSQEGTGGRAGELFF
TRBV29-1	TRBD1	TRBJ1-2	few	TGCAGTGCCCAGGAATGGACAGGGGACTATGGCTACACCTTC	CSAQEWTGDYGYTF
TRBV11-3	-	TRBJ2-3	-	TGTGCCAGCAGCTTAGATGGGAGCCCTGTTGGCACAGATACGCAGTATTTT	CASSLDGSPVGTDTQYF
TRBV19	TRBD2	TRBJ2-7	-	TGTGCCAGTAGTCCGGGACTAGCGGGAGAGTACGAGCAGTACTTC	CASSPGLAGEYEQYF
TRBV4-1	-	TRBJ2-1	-	TGCGCCAGCAGCCAAGGGACGTCCTCGGGGAATGAGCAGTTCTTC	CASSQGTSSGNEQFF
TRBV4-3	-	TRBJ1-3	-	TGCGCCAGCAGCCAACAGGGGATGTATGGAAACACCATATATTTT	CASSQQGMYGNTIYF
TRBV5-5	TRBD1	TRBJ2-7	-	TGTGCCAGCAGCTCAGGCGCGGGACAGGGGGCCTACGAGCAGTACTTC	CASSSGAGQGAYEQYF
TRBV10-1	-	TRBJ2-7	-	TGCGCCAGCAGTGAGGGTAGCGCCGAGTCCTACGAGCAGTACTTC	CASSEGSAESYEQYF
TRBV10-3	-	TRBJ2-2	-	TGTGCCATCCTCCAGGGCCCCGGGGAGCTGTTTTTT	CAILQGPGELFF